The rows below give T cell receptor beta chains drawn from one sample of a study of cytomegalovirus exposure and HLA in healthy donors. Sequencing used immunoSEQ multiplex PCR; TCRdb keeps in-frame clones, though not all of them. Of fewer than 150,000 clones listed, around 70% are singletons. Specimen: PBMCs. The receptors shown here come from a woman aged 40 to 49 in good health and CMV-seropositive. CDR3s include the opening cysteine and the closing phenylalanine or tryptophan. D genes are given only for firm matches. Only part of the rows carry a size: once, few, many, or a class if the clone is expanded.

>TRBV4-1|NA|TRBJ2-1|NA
CASSHLGGGPDNEQFF
TGCGCCAGCAGCCACCTAGGGGGGGGGCCAGACAATGAGCAGTTCTTC
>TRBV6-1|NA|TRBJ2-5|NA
CASSEMGGPQETQYF
TGTGCCAGCAGTGAAATGGGGGGGCCTCAAGAGACCCAGTACTTC
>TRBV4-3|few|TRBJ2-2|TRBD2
CASSQELAGDGELFF
TGCGCCAGCAGCCAAGAGCTAGCGGGGGACGGGGAGCTGTTTTTT
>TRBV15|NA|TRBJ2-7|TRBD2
CATSRGAGTSGYEQYF
TGTGCCACCAGCAGAGGTGCCGGGACTAGCGGTTACGAGCAGTACTTC
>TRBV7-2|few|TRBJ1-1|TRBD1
CASSLTLPGGTEAFF
TGTGCCAGCAGCCTCACCCTTCCAGGGGGCACAGAAGCTTTCTTT
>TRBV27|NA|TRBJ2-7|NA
CASSLSGDPYEQYF
TGTGCCAGCAGTTTGTCAGGGGATCCCTACGAGCAGTACTTC
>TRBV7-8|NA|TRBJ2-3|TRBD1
CASSLPGGGTDTQYF
TGTGCCAGCAGCTTACCAGGGGGTGGAACAGATACGCAGTATTTT
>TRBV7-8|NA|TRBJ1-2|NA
CASSSRRVGDYGYTF
TGTGCCAGCAGCTCTAGGAGGGTGGGGGACTATGGCTACACCTTC
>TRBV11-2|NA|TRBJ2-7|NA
CASSQFYEQYF
TGTGCCAGCAGCCAATTTTACGAGCAGTACTTC
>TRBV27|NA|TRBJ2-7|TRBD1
CASSLATGLSYEQYF
TGTGCCAGCAGTCTGGCGACAGGGCTTTCCTACGAGCAGTACTTC
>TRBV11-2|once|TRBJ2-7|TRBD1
CASTRLTGAFEQYF
TGTGCCAGCACCCGACTGACAGGGGCTTTTGAGCAGTACTTC
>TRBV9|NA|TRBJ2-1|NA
CASSVGGKLANEQFF
TGTGCCAGCAGCGTAGGAGGGAAATTGGCCAATGAGCAGTTCTTC
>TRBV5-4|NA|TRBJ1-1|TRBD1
CASSWTGGTEAFF
TGTGCCAGCAGCTGGACAGGGGGAACTGAAGCTTTCTTT
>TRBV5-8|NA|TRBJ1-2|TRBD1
CASSLGDRGHGYTF
TGTGCCAGCAGCTTGGGGGACAGGGGGCATGGCTACACCTTC
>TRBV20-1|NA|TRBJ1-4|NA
CSAMRDEKLFF
TGCAGTGCTATGAGGGATGAAAAACTGTTTTTT
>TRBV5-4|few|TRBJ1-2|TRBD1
CASSTGQGANGYTF
TGTGCCAGCAGCACGGGACAGGGTGCAAATGGCTACACCTTC
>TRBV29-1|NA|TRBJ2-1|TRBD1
CSVEGRTGSSYNEQFF
TGCAGCGTTGAAGGCCGGACAGGAAGCTCCTACAATGAGCAGTTCTTC
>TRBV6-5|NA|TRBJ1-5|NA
CASSSGQHNQPQHF
TGTGCCAGCAGTTCTGGACAGCACAATCAGCCCCAGCATTTT
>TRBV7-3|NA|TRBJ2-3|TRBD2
CASSPSSGGADTQYF
TGTGCCAGCAGCCCCTCTAGCGGGGGGGCAGATACGCAGTATTTT
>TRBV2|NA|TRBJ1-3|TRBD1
CASRDRAGGNTIYF
TGTGCCAGCAGGGACAGGGCAGGCGGAAACACCATATATTTT
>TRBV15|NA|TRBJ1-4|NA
CATSRAPTNEKLFF
TGTGCCACCAGCAGGGCCCCAACTAATGAAAAACTGTTTTTT
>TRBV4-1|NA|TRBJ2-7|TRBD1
CASSLVPDRAYEQYF
TGCGCCAGCAGCTTAGTGCCGGACAGGGCCTACGAGCAGTACTTC
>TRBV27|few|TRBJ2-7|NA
CASSPRLAYEQYF
TGTGCCAGCAGTCCCAGGTTAGCCTACGAGCAGTACTTC
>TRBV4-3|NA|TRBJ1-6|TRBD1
CASRTGNSPLHF
TGCGCCAGCCGGACAGGGAACTCACCCCTCCACTTT
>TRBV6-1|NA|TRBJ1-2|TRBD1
CASRDQGAGGYTF
TGTGCCAGCAGGGACCAGGGGGCAGGAGGCTACACCTTC
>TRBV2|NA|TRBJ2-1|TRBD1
CASSERVGQGYSYNEQFF
TGTGCCAGCAGTGAACGGGTGGGACAGGGCTACTCCTACAATGAGCAGTTCTTC
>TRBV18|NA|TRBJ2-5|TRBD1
CASSPLTGSQETQYF
TGTGCCAGCTCACCGTTGACAGGGTCCCAAGAGACCCAGTACTTC
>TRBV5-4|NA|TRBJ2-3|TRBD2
CASSLVGGGGTDTQYF
TGTGCCAGCAGCTTGGTCGGCGGGGGGGGAACAGATACGCAGTATTTT
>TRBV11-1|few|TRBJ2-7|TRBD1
CASSLSQGTEQYF
TGTGCCAGCAGCCTATCACAGGGGACCGAGCAGTACTTC
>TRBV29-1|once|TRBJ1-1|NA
CSVGGGQGNTEAFF
TGCAGCGTTGGGGGGGGGCAGGGGAACACTGAAGCTTTCTTT
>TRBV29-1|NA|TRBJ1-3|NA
CSVERGGNTIYF
TGCAGCGTTGAGAGAGGGGGAAACACCATATATTTT
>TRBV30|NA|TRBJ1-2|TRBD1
CAWLQGDGYGYTF
TGTGCCTGGCTACAGGGGGACGGCTATGGCTACACCTTC
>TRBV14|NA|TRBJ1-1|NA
CASSQYGGMNTEAFF
TGTGCCAGCAGCCAATACGGGGGTATGAACACTGAAGCTTTCTTT
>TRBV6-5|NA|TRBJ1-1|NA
CASGRTPNTEAFF
TGTGCCAGCGGGAGGACCCCGAACACTGAAGCTTTCTTT
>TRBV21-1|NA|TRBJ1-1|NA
CASSKRDRGRTEAFF
TGTGCCAGCAGCAAAAGGGACAGGGGACGGACTGAAGCTTTCTTT
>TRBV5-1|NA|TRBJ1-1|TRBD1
CASSGNHRGRTEAFF
TGCGCCAGCAGCGGGAACCACAGGGGTCGGACTGAAGCTTTCTTT
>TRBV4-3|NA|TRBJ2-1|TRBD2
CASSRRTSGDNEQFF
TGCGCCAGCAGCCGTCGAACTAGCGGGGACAATGAGCAGTTCTTC
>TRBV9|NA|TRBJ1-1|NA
CASSVGRLSPNTEAFF
TGTGCCAGCAGCGTAGGGAGACTCTCTCCGAACACTGAAGCTTTCTTT
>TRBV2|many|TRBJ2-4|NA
CASSQDRDILNIQYF
TGTGCCAGCAGTCAAGACCGGGACATTCTAAACATTCAGTACTTC
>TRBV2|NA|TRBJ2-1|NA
CASTPASEQFF
TGTGCCAGCACCCCCGCCAGTGAGCAGTTCTTC
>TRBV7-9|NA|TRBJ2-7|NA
CASSARGSSYEQYF
TGTGCCAGCAGCGCCCGGGGGAGCTCCTACGAGCAGTACTTC
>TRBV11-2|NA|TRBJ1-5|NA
CASSLGTANQPQHF
TGTGCCAGCAGCTTAGGGACAGCGAATCAGCCCCAGCATTTT
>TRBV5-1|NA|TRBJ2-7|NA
CASRGRGLSYEQYF
TGCGCCAGCAGGGGTAGAGGGCTCTCCTACGAGCAGTACTTC
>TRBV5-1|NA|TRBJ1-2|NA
CASSSRDGYTF
TGCGCCAGCAGCTCACGAGATGGCTACACCTTC
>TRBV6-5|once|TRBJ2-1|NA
CASGTLGNEQFF
TGTGCCAGCGGGACACTAGGGAATGAGCAGTTCTTC
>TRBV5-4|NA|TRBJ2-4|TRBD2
CASSFGTSGGQDIQYF
TGTGCCAGCAGCTTCGGGACTAGCGGGGGGCAGGACATTCAGTACTTC
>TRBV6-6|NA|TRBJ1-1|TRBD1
CASWTGNTEAFF
TGTGCCAGCTGGACAGGGAACACTGAAGCTTTCTTT
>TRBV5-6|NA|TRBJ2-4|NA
CASSLYGSAKNIQYF
TGTGCCAGCAGCTTGTACGGGTCGGCCAAAAACATTCAGTACTTC
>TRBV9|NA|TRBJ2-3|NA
CASRPDRTGRRDTQYF
TGTGCCAGTCGCCCTGATCGGACGGGGAGGCGGGATACGCAGTATTTT
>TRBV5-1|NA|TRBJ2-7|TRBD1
CASSRDRGPYEQYF
TGCGCCAGCAGCCGGGACAGGGGGCCATACGAGCAGTACTTC
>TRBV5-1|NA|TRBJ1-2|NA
CASSRVAGARILGYTF
TGCGCCAGCAGCCGAGTAGCAGGGGCAAGGATTCTAGGCTACACCTTC
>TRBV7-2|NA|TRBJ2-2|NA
CASSLFGQSTTGELFF
TGTGCCAGCAGCTTATTCGGACAGTCAACCACCGGGGAGCTGTTTTTT